The clone carrying this TCR beta chain was detected a few times. The data originate from a study of blood T cells in healthy people across ages. A J-beta primer mix and a sample-barcoded 5' primer were used in a second PCR of about 7 to 12 cycles. Sequencing of every sample gave 3 million or more CDR3-containing paired-end reads. TCRdb ran MiXCR on the 5' RACE reads and lists one entry per CDR3 protein. This sample yields some 1.8 million distinct CDR3 sequences, of which 35% to 50% are seen a single time; about 23% belongs to the top ten. Ranging in age from about 6 to 100, the donors were healthy Caucasian individuals from Russia. CDR1 and CDR2 (germline): KGHDR, SFDVKD. V was pared by 3 bases and J by 5 bases, with 14 bases of the junction left unmatched. The CDR3 runs to 18 residues.

This TCR was recovered from a human donor in good health. V is TRBV24-1 and J is TRBJ2-1; TRBD2 matches at 8 bases. Source material: blood. The CDR3 reads CATSDPRRGGGLNNEQFF. CDR3 nucleotide sequence: TGTGCCACCAGTGATCCCCGTCGGGGGGGGGGCTTAAACAATGAGCAGTTCTTC.